This section outlines one TCR beta chain sequence together with its context. Its antigen is as yet unknown. These data originate in a study of blood T cell dynamics during melanoma immunotherapy. As for the study in general: Standard first-line treatment here was pembrolizumab or nivolumab plus ipilimumab in metastatic melanoma. Study conclusions and caveats: Clones driving repertoire changes may be melanoma-specific or general immune activation.

Specified time point: week 3, after first cycle of checkpoint inhibitor. Apart from a couple of fast progressors, RECIST 1.1 response was judged 12 weeks post-infusion. Patients had no prior systemic cancer treatment, immunosuppressants or other active cancers. Germline loops: CDR1 MNHEY, CDR2 SMNVEV (reference sequence). V was shortened by 6 bases and J by 9 bases, with 20 bases between the two germline ends. This CDR3 contains 14 residues. Data came from immunoSEQ multiplex PCR; TCRdb stores just in-frame clones and leaves some out. The sample has fewer than 6,000 clones, about 80% seen once. The TCR was taken from a human donor with melanoma. The sequences come from blood, collected from a patient treated with checkpoint blockade. The gene calls are TRBV27 and TRBJ1-1, with D possibly matching TRBD1 (5 bases). The DNA of the CDR3 is TGTGCCAGCAGGCCCTCACAGGCGCATAATAAAGCTTTCTTT. It translates to CASRPSQAHNKAFF.